This T cell receptor (beta chain) was sequenced in a study of shared clonotypes between healthy human individuals. Study-level results: Relative to their counterparts shared across all four donors, non-shared clonotypes exhibited diminished generation probabilities. Roughly 5.3% of naive CD4 clonotypes were common to a few donors.

This clone was counted only a few times. Its antigen remains unknown. V lost 2 bases, J lost 4 bases, and 15 bases lay in between. The germline V gene has CDR1 ENHRY and CDR2 SYGVKD. The length of the CDR3 is 16 residues. A deep-level run was used for the assay. TCRdb's copy holds only in-frame clones and misses some; the assay was immunoSEQ multiplex PCR. Of some 980,000 clones in the sample, 70% to 85% are singletons; the top ten hold roughly 1.5%. The chain links TRBV10-3 to TRBJ1-5; a weak D match, TRBD1 (5 bases). Input material: memory CD4+ T cells sorted from blood. As to subset: CD45RA-negative fraction. The clonotype originates from a man between 18 and 29 years old in good health. This chain's CDR3 is CAISEIGGAGNQPQHF. The CDR3 DNA reads as TGTGCCATCAGTGAGATAGGAGGGGCAGGGAATCAGCCCCAGCATTTT.